This record concerns one TCR beta chain sequence. The data are from a study of blood T cell repertoires in COVID-19. The overall study: Both acute and convalescent COVID-19 samples were obtained from the United States, Italy and Spain. From T cells, B-cell-depleted T cells, or PBMCs came the material, which was cDNA or gDNA.

Trimming took 0 bases from V and 9 from J; bases not matched to a gene: 5. This CDR3 region has 15 residues. Germline loops: CDR1 LGHNT, CDR2 FRNRAP. As processed by the authors: Amplification of reference gene primers provided the estimated nucleated cell counts. Method: immunoSEQ multiplex PCR; TCRdb's copy keeps in-frame clones and lacks some. V and J calls and clone size are copied from that table; D and trimming were computed from the DNA. The repertoire holds about 170,000 clones, with 86% as singletons. The sample taken for sequencing was peripheral blood. This receptor was identified in a woman of 80 years or more in a cohort sampled during active or convalescent COVID-19. The chain is built from TRBV12-5 and TRBJ2-1; 10 nucleotides agree with TRBD2. The CDR3 DNA is TGTGCTAGTGGTTTGGTAATAAGCGGGAGGGTTGAGCAGTTCTTC. Its translation: CASGLVISGRVEQFF.